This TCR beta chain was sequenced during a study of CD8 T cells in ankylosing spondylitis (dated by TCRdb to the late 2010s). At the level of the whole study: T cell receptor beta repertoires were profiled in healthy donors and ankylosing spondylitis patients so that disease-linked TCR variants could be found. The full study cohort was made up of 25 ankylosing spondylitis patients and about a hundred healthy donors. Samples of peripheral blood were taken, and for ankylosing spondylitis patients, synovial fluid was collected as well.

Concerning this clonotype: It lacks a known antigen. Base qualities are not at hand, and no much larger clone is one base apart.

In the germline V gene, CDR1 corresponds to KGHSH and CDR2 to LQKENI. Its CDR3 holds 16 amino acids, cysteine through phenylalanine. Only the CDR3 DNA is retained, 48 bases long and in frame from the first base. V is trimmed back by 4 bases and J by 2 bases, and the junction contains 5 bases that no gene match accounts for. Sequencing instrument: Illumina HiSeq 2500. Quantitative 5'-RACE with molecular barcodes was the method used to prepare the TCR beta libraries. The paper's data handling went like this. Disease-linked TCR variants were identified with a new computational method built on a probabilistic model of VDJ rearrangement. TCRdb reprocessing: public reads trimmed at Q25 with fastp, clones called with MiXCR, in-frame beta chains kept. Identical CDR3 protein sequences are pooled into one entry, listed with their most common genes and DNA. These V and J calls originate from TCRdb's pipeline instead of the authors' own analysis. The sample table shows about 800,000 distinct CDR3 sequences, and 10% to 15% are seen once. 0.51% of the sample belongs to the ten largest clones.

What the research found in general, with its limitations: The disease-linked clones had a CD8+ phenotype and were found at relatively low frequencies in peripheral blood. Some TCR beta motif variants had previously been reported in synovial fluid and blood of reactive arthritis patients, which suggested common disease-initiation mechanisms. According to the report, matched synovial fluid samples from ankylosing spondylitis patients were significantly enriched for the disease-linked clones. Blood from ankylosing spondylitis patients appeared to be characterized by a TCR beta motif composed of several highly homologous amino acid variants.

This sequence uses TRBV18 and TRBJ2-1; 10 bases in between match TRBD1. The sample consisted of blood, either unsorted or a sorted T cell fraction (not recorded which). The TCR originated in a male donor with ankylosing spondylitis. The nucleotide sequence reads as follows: TGTGCCAGCTCACGAAGGACAGGGGGGACCTACAATGAGCAGTTCTTC. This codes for CASSRRTGGTYNEQFF. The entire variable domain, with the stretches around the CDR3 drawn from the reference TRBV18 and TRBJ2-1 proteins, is NAGVMQNPRHLVRRRGQEARLRCSPMKGHSHVYWYRQLPEEGLKFMVYLQKENIIDESGMPKERFSAEFPKEGPSILRIQQVVRGDSAAYFCASSRRTGGTYNEQFFGPGTRLTVL.